This T cell receptor beta chain is drawn from a study of shared clonotypes between healthy human individuals. CDR3 length: 14 amino acids. The germline V and J ends were trimmed by 2 bases and 2 bases, with 10 bases remaining between them. Germline V gene data show CDR1 as SGHVS and CDR2 as FNYEAQ. Generated by immunoSEQ multiplex PCR, the TCRdb table keeps only in-frame clones and is missing some. The sample contains approximately 470,000 clones, roughly 80% of which appear only once. The sequencing sample was made of PBMCs. The receptor was isolated from a middle-aged woman in good health. Some clones in this sample may be carry-over from other donors' samples. This chain joins TRBV7-6 and TRBJ2-7; D possibly corresponds to TRBD2 (5 bases). The CDR3 sequence is CASSLTSGTYEQYF. The CDR3, as DNA: TGTGCCAGCAGCTTAACGAGCGGAACCTACGAGCAGTACTTC.